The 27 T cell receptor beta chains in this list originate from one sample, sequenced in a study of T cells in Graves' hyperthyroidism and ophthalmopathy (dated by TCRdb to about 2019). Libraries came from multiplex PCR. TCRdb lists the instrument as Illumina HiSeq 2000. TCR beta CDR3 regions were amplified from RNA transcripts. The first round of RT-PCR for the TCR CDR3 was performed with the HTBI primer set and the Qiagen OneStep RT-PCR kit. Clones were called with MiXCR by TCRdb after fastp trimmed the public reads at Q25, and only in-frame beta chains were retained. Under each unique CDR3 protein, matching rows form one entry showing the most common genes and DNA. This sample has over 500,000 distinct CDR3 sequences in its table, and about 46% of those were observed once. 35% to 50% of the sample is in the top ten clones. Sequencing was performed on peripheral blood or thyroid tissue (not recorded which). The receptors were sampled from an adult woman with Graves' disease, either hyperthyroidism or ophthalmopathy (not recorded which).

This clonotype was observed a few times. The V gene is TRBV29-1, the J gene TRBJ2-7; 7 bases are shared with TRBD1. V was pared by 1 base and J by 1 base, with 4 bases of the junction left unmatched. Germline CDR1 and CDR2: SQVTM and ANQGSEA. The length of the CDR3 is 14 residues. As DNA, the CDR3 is TGCAGCGTTGAAGGGGGGACAGCATCCTACGAGCAGTACTTC. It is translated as CSVEGGTASYEQYF.

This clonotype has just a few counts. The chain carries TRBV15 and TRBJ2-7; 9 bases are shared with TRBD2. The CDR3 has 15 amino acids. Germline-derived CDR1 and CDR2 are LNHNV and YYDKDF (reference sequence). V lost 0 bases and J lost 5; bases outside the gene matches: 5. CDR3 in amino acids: CATSRDLAGRNEQYF. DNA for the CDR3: TGTGCCACCAGCAGAGATCTAGCGGGGAGGAACGAGCAGTACTTC.

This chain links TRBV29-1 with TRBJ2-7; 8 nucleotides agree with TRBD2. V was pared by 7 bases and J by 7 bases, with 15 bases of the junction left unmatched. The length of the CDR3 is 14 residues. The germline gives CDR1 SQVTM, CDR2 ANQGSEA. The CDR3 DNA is TGCAGCGCCGGGGGGGCGGACCGTCAGAAGGAGCAGTACTTC. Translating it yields CSAGGADRQKEQYF.

This chain's CDR3 is CASSLESSPYEQYF. The CDR3 DNA sequence: TGCGCCAGCAGCTTGGAGAGCTCCCCCTACGAGCAGTACTTC. The chain uses TRBV5-1 and TRBJ2-7, with D hard to call. The ends were cut back, 0 bases at V and 2 bases at J, with 9 bases in the middle. Germline V gene sequence: CDR1 SGHRS, CDR2 YFSETQ. The CDR3 is 14 residues long.

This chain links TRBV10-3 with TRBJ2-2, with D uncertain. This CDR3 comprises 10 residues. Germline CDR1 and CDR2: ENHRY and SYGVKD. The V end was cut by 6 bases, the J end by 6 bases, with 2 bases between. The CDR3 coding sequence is TGTGCCATCAGACCCGGGGAGCTGTTTTTT. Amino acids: CAIRPGELFF.

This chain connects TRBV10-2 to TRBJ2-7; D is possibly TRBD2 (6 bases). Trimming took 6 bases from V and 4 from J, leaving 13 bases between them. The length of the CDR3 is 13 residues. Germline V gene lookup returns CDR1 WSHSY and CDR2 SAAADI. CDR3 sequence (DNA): TGCGCCAGCAGCGTGACTGCGGGATACGAGCAGTACTTC. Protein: CASSVTAGYEQYF.

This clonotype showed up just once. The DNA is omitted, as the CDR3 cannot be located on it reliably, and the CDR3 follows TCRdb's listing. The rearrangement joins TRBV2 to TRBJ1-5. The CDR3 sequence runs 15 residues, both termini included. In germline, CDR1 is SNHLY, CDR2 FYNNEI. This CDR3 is CACSARSGTNQPQHF.

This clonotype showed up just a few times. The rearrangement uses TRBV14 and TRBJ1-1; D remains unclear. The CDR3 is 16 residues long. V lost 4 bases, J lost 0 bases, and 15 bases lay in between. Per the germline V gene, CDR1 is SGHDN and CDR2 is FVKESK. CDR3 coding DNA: TGTGCCAGCAGCCCCGGACGAGCCCTTATGAACACTGAAGCTTTCTTT. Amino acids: CASSPGRALMNTEAFF.

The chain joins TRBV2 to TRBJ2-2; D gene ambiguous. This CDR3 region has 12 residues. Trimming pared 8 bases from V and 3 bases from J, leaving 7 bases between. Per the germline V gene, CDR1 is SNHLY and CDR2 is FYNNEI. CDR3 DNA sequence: TGTGCCAGCTTAGCTTACACCGGGGAGCTGTTTTTT. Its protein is CASLAYTGELFF.

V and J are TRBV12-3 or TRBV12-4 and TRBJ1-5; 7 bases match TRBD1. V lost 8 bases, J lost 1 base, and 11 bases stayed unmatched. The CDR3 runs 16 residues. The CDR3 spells CASHRGPGSSNQPQHF. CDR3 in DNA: TGTGCCAGCCACAGGGGTCCAGGGTCGAGCAATCAGCCCCAGCATTTT.

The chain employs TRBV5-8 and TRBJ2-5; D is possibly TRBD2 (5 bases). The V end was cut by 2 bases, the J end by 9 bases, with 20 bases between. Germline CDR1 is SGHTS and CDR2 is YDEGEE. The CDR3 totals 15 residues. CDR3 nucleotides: TGTGCCAGCAGCTTAGGACTGTATAGCAATCAGCCCCAGTACTTC. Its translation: CASSLGLYSNQPQYF.

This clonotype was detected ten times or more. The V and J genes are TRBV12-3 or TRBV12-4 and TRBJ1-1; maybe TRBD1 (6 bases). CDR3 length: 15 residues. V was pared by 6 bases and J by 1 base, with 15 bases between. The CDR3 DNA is TGTGCCAGCAGGCAGAACAGGGCTGAGAACACTGAAGCTTTCTTT. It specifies CASRQNRAENTEAFF.

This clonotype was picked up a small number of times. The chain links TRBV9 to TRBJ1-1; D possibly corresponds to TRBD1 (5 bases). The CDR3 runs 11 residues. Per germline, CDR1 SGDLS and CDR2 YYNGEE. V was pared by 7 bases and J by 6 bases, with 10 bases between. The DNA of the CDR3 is TGTGCCAGCGGCGGGGGAGCTGAAGCTTTCTTT. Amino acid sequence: CASGGGAEAFF.

The CDR3 DNA is TGCGCCAGCAGCCAAGAACAAAGCTTGGGAAACACCATATATTTT. This translates into CASSQEQSLGNTIYF. This sequence joins TRBV4-1 and TRBJ1-3; D ambiguous. V was pared by 0 bases and J by 4 bases, with 10 bases between. Germline V gene data show CDR1 as MGHRA and CDR2 as YSYEKL. This CDR3 contains 15 residues.

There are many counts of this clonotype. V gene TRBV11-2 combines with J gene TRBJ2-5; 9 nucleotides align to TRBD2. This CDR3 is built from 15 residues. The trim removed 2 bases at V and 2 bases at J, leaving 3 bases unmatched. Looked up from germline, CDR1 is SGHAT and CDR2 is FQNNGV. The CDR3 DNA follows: TGTGCCAGCAGCTTAACGGGACTAGCACAAGAGACCCAGTACTTC. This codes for CASSLTGLAQETQYF.

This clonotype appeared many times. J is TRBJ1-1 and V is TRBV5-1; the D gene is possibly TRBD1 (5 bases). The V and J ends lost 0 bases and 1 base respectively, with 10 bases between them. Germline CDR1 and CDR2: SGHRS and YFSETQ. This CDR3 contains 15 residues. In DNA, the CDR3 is TGCGCCAGCAGCTTGGGGTACGGGGGGAACACTGAAGCTTTCTTT. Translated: CASSLGYGGNTEAFF.

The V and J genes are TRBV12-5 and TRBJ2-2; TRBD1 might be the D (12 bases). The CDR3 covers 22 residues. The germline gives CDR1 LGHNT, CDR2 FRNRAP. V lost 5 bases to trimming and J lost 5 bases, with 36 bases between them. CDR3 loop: CASGVLLRDRGLAGGSTGELFF. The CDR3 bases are TGTGCTAGTGGTGTCCTCCTCCGGGACAGGGGGCTAGCGGGAGGTTCGACCGGGGAGCTGTTTTTT.

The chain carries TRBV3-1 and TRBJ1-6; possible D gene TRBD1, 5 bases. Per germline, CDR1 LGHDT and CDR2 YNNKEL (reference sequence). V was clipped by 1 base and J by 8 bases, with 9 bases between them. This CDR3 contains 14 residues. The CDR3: CASSQVQTDSPLHF. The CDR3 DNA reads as TGTGCCAGCAGCCAAGTACAGACAGATTCACCCCTCCACTTT.

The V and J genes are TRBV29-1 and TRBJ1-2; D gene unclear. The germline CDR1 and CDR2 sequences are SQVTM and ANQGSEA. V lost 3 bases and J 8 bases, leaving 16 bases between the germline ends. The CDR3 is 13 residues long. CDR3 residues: CSVEPGHLGGYTF. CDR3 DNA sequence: TGCAGCGTTGAGCCGGGCCACCTAGGGGGCTACACCTTC. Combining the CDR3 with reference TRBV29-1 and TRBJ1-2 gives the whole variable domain SAVISQKPSRDICQRGTSLTIQCQVDSQVTMMFWYRQQPGQSLTLIATANQGSEATYESGFVIDKFPISRPNLTFSTLTVSNMSPEDSSIYLCSVEPGHLGGYTFGSGTRLTVV.

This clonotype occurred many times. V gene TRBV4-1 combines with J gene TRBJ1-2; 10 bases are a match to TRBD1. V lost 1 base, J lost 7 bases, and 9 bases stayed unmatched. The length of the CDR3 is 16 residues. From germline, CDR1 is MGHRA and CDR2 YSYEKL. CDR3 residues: CASSQVTGTGVGGYTF. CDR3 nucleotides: TGCGCCAGCAGCCAAGTTACCGGGACAGGGGTCGGTGGCTACACCTTC.

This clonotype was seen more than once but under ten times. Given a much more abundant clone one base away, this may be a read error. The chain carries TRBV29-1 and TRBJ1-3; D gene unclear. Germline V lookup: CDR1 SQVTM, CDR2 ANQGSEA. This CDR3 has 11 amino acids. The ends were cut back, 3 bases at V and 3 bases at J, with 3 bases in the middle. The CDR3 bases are TGCAGCGTTGATCGTGGAAACACCATATATTTT. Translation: CSVDRGNTIYF.

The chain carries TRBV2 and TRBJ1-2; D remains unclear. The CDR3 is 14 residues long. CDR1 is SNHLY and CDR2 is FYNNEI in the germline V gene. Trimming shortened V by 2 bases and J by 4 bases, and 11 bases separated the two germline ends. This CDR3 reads CASSETRQVYGYTF. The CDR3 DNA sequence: TGTGCCAGCAGTGAAACTAGGCAGGTCTATGGCTACACCTTC.

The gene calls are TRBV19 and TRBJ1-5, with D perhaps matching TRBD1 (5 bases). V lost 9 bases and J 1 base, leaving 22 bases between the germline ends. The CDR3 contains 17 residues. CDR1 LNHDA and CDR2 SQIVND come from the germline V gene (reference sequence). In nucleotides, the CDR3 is TGTGCCAGCGCCAGGTATGGGGCAGGAGGAAGCAATCAGCCCCAGCATTTT. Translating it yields CASARYGAGGSNQPQHF.

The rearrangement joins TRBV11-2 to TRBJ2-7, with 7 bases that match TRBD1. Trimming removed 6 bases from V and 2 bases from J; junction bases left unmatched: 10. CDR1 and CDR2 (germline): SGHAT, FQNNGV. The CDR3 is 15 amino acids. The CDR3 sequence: CASRSGDRTTYEQYF. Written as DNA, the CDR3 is TGTGCCAGCAGGTCCGGGGACAGAACAACCTACGAGCAGTACTTC.

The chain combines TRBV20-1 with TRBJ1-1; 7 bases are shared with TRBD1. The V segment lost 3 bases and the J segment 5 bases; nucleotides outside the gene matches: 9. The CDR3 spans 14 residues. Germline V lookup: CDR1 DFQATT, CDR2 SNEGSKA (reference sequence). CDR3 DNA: TGCAGTGCTAGGGTGAACAGGGGTTATACTGAAGCTTTCTTT. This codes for CSARVNRGYTEAFF.

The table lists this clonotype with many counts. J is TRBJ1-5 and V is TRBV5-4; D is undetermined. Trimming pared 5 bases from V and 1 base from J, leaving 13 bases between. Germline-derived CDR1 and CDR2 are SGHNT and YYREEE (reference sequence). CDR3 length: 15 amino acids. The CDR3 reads CASSLFGVSNQPQHF. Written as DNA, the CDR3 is TGTGCCAGCAGTCTTTTCGGGGTGAGCAATCAGCCCCAGCATTTT.

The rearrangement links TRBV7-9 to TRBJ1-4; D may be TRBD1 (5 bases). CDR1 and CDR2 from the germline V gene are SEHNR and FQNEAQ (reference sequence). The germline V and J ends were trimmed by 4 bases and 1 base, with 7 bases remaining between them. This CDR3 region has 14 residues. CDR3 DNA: TGTGCCAGCAGCTACCAGGGAACTAATGAAAAACTGTTTTTT. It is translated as CASSYQGTNEKLFF.